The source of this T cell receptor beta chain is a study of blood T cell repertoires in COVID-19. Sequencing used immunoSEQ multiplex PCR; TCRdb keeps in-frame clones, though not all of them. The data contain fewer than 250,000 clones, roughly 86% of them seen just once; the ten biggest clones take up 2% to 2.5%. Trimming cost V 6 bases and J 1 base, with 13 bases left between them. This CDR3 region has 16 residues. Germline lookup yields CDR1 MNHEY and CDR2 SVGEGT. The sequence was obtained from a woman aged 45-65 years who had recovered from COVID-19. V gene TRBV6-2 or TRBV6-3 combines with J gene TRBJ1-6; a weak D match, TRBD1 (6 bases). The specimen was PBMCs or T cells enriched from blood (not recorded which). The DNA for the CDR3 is TGTGCCAGCAGCAGCCCCGGACAGTCCTATAATTCACCCCTCCACTTT. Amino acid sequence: CASSSPGQSYNSPLHF.